This TCR beta chain was sequenced in a study of blood T cell repertoires in COVID-19. TCRdb keeps only in-frame clones here, not all; method: immunoSEQ multiplex PCR. Here the sample spans more than 150,000 clones, roughly 87% being singletons. In germline, CDR1 is SGHDT, CDR2 YYEEEE. The CDR3 spans 16 residues. The junction had 12 bases not matched to a gene; V was cut back by 6 bases and J by 0 bases. Sequencing input: PBMCs or T cells enriched from blood (not recorded which). The J gene is TRBJ2-7, the V gene TRBV5-6; 7 bases fit TRBD1. This receptor was identified in a woman aged 25 to 39 who had recovered from COVID-19. This chain's CDR3 is CASTPRTGRDSYEQYF. Written as DNA, the CDR3 is TGTGCCAGCACTCCGAGGACAGGCCGGGACTCCTACGAGCAGTACTTC.